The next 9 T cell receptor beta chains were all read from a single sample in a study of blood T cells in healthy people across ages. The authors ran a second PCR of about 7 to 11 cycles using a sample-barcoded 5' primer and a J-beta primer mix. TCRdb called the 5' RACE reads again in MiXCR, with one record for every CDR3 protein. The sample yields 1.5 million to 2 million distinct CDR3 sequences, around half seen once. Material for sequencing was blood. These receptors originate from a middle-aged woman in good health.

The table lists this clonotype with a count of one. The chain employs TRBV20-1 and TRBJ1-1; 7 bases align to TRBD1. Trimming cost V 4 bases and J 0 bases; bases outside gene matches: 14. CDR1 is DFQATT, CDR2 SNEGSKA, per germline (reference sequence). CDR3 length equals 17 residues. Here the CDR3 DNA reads TGCAGTGCTACCTCAGCCGTAAGGACAGGCATGAACACTGAAGCTTTCTTT. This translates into CSATSAVRTGMNTEAFF.

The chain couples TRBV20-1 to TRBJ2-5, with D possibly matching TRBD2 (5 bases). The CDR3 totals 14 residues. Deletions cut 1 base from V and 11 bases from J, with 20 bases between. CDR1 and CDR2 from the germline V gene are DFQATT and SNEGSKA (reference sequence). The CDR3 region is CSARVWGDDNEQYF. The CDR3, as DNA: TGCAGTGCTAGAGTGTGGGGAGACGACAATGAGCAGTACTTC.

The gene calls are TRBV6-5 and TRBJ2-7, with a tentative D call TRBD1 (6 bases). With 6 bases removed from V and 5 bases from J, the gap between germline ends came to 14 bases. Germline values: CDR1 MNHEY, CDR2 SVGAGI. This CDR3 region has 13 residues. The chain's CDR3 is CASSPGQPDEQYF. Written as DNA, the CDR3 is TGTGCCAGCAGCCCCGGACAGCCGGACGAGCAGTACTTC.

In DNA form, the CDR3 reads TGCAGTGCTAGGATACAGGGGCCCTATAATTCACCCCTCCACTTT. Its protein is CSARIQGPYNSPLHF. This chain connects TRBV20-1 to TRBJ1-6, with TRBD1 matching over 7 bases. The V and J ends lost 3 bases and 2 bases, in that order; junction bases with no gene match: 4. The CDR3 is 15 residues long. Germline V gene lookup returns CDR1 DFQATT and CDR2 SNEGSKA (reference sequence).

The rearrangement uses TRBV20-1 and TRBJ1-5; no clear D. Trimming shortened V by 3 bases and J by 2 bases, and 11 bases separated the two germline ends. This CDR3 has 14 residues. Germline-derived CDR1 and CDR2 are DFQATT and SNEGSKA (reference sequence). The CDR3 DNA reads TGCAGTGCTAGTTCAGAAAAGGGCAATCAGCCCCAGCATTTT. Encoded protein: CSASSEKGNQPQHF.

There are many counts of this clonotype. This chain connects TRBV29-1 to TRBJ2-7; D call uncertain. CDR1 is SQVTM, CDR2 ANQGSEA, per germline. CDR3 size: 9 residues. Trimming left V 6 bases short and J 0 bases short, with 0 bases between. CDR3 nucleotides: TGCAGCGTCTCCTACGAGCAGTACTTC. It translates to CSVSYEQYF.

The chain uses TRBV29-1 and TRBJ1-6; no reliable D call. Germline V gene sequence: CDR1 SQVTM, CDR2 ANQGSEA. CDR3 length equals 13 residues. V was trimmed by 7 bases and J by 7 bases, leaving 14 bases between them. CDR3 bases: TGCAGCGCCGTAACATACCCCAATTCACCCCTCCACTTT. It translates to CSAVTYPNSPLHF.

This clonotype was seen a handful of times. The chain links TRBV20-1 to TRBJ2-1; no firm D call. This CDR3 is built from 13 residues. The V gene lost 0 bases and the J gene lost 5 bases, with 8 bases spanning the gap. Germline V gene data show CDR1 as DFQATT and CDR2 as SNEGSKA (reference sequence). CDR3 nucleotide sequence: TGCAGTGCTAGAGATCCCCCGAACAATGAGCAGTTCTTC. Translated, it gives CSARDPPNNEQFF.

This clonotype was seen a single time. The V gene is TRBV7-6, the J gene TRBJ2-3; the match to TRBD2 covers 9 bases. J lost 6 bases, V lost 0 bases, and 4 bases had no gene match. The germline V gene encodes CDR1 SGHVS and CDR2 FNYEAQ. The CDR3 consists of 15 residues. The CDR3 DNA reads TGTGCCAGCAGCTTAGCCCAGGCGGGGGGGGATACGCAGTATTTT. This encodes CASSLAQAGGDTQYF.